These 16 T cell receptor beta chains came from one sample sequenced in a study of CXCR3-negative and CXCR3-positive naive CD8 T cells. Via 5' RACE with UMI labels, TRB cDNA libraries were prepared. For each CDR3 protein, TCRdb gives one entry from its re-call of the 5' RACE reads, without DNA. The ten most abundant clones cover about 4% of a sample with 20,000 to 30,000 distinct CDR3 sequences. Sequencing was carried out using naive CXCR3- CD8+ T cells from blood. The subset here: CD45RO-CCR7+CD27+CD95- naive CD8+ T cells lacking CXCR3 (TNR3-). The receptors originated from a human donor in good health. Some clones in this sample may be carry-over from other donors' samples.

V is TRBV27 and J is TRBJ1-2; with no DNA, the TCRdb D assignment of TRBD1 cannot be verified. Germline-derived CDR1 and CDR2 are MNHEY and SMNVEV (reference sequence). The length of the CDR3 is 14 residues. CDR3 amino acids: CASSGTGGLYGYTF.

V and J are TRBV28 and TRBJ2-2; TCRdb's D call of TRBD1 is untestable without DNA. Germline CDR1 is MDHEN and CDR2 is SYDVKM. The CDR3 sequence is 14 residues long. CDR3 amino acids: CAICHRMSTGELFF.

The chain carries TRBV27 and TRBJ2-7. Germline V lookup: CDR1 MNHEY, CDR2 SMNVEV (reference sequence). This CDR3 region has 15 residues. The CDR3: CASSSSTGSSYEQYF.

This chain connects TRBV29-1 to TRBJ2-2; no DNA is available, so the TRBD2 call from TCRdb remains unchecked. The V gene's germline CDR1 is SQVTM and CDR2 ANQGSEA. The CDR3 is made up of 13 amino acids. CDR3 sequence: CSVDRQGTGELFF.

This chain uses TRBV12-3 or TRBV12-4 with TRBJ2-3; TCRdb gives TRBD2 as the D gene, but with no DNA this cannot be confirmed. The CDR3 has 14 residues. CDR3 sequence: CASNGGASTDTQYF.

The chain is built from TRBV4-3 and TRBJ1-1; lacking DNA, the TRBD1 call made by TCRdb goes unchecked. The CDR3 has 14 residues. CDR1 is LGHNA and CDR2 is YSLEER in the germline V gene. The CDR3 here is CASSQDPRGTEAFF.

The CDR3 sequence is CASSPETGTEETQYF. The V call is TRBV7-6, the J call TRBJ2-1; there is no DNA to check the TCRdb D call of TRBD1. The CDR3 has 15 amino acids. Germline V lookup: CDR1 SGHVS, CDR2 FNYEAQ.

The chain recombines TRBV2 with TRBJ2-1; the D gene TCRdb calls, TRBD2, cannot be checked with no DNA. Per the germline V gene, CDR1 is SNHLY and CDR2 is FYNNEI. The CDR3 has 17 amino acids. This CDR3 reads CASSAKTAEKIINEQFF.

The chain recombines TRBV29-1 with TRBJ2-3. Looked up from germline, CDR1 is SQVTM and CDR2 is ANQGSEA. CDR3 length: 12 amino acids. CDR3 amino acids: CSAPLTTDTQYF.

The chain recombines TRBV14 with TRBJ2-7; the TCRdb call, TRBD1, lacks DNA for checking. Germline CDR1 is SGHDN and CDR2 is FVKESK. The CDR3 sequence is 18 residues long. The CDR3 sequence: CASSQDRPRDRETYEQYF.

The chain carries TRBV25-1 and TRBJ2-1. This CDR3 has 13 amino acids. In germline, CDR1 is MGHDK, CDR2 SYGVNS. The CDR3 reads CASSQNTYNEQFF.

The V gene is TRBV28, the J gene TRBJ2-4; no DNA is available, so the TRBD1 call from TCRdb remains unchecked. Germline lookup yields CDR1 MDHEN and CDR2 SYDVKM. The CDR3 loop spans 15 amino acids. The CDR3 loop reads CASTTGGGPQNIQYF.

This chain connects TRBV12-3 or TRBV12-4 to TRBJ2-5; the TCRdb D gene call, TRBD2, has no DNA to confirm it. This CDR3 is built from 14 residues. The CDR3: CASKYSGTQETQYF.

The chain combines TRBV7-3 with TRBJ2-1; TCRdb's assignment of TRBD2 cannot be checked, as there is no DNA. Germline V gene sequence: CDR1 SGHTA, CDR2 FQGTGA. The CDR3 consists of 19 residues. The CDR3 reads CASSCQKLAGIIPYNEQFF.

The chain recombines TRBV6-4 with TRBJ2-1; TCRdb calls TRBD2, which cannot be checked without DNA. Germline V gene sequence: CDR1 MRHNA, CDR2 SNTAGT. The CDR3 totals 16 residues. The CDR3 region is CASSDSNRAFMHEQFF.

The gene calls are TRBV27 and TRBJ1-5; TCRdb gives TRBD1 as the D gene, but with no DNA this cannot be confirmed. Germline CDR1 MNHEY, CDR2 SMNVEV (reference sequence). The CDR3 sequence is 14 residues long. The CDR3 sequence is CASSPGASNQPQHF.